Only one count was recorded for the clone carrying this T cell receptor (beta chain). The CDR3 is 15 amino acids. V was cut by 4 bases and J by 8 bases, with 18 bases left in between. CDR1 is SGHRS, CDR2 YFSETQ, per germline. This entry comes from a study of blood T cell repertoires in COVID-19. In the authors' workflow: Nucleated cell number was recorded as an estimate derived from reference gene primer amplification. Measured with immunoSEQ multiplex PCR; TCRdb has only the in-frame clones, and not every one. V and J calls and clone size come straight from that table; D and trimming were deduced from the DNA. The sample consists of 200,000 to 250,000 clones, around 81% of them appearing once.

Sequenced material: PBMCs or T cells enriched from blood (not recorded which). V and J are TRBV5-1 and TRBJ1-4; D might be TRBD1 (6 bases). The source of this sequence is a man aged 25 to 40 with acute COVID-19. DNA for the CDR3: TGCGCCAGCAGCAGGAACGTGGGGGCCGGAGAAAAACTGTTTTTT. Amino acids: CASSRNVGAGEKLFF.